This T cell receptor (beta chain) was sequenced during a study of human T cells and chemical hapten exposure. Time point specified: pre-sensitization, week 0. Treatment meaning: therapeutic diphenylcyclopropenone sensitization with weekly scalp DPC. In TCRdb, the RACE reads were re-called with MiXCR into one record per CDR3 protein. The data show 57,000 or so distinct CDR3 sequences, about 10% seen once. The CDR3 runs to 15 residues. The V gene's germline CDR1 is MNHEY and CDR2 SVGAGI. V was cut by 8 bases and J by 2 bases, with 16 bases left in between. This clonotype came up a few times. The sequence was obtained from a woman between 40 and 55 years old with alopecia areata. Some clones in this sample may be carry-over from other donors' samples. V usage is TRBV6-5 and J usage is TRBJ2-1, with no clear D. This specimen consisted of whole blood, obtained in connection with sensitization to the hapten diphenylcyclopropenone (DPC). CDR3 sequence (DNA): TGTGCCAGCGTCGCCTTAACCAAAACCTACAATGAGCAGTTCTTC. Its translation is CASVALTKTYNEQFF.